The clone carrying this T cell receptor beta chain was found once. These data belong to a study of blood T cell repertoires in COVID-19. Study-level background: Researchers got acute and convalescent COVID-19 samples from the United States, Italy and Spain.

Original data processing: For nucleated cells, counts were estimated from reference gene primer amplification. Assay used: immunoSEQ multiplex PCR; TCRdb lists only in-frame clones, some missing. V and J calls plus clone size are reproduced from that table; the DNA served to infer D and trimming. The table has over 150,000 clones, roughly 85% seen once. The CDR3 consists of 15 residues. V lost 3 bases and J lost 5, with 13 bases in between. The germline gives CDR1 SNHLY, CDR2 FYNNEI. The receptor comes from a woman aged 55-70 years with COVID-19, enrolled during active disease. The material sequenced was peripheral blood. This sequence joins TRBV2 and TRBJ1-4; TRBD1 might be the D (6 bases). The CDR3 DNA reads as TGTGCCAGCAGTGATAGGGGGACAAGGAATGAAAAACTGTTTTTT. It yields the protein CASSDRGTRNEKLFF.